The present TCR beta chain was sequenced within a study of blood T cell repertoires in COVID-19. Study-level information: From T cells, B-cell-depleted T cells, or PBMCs came the material, which was cDNA or gDNA.

This CDR3 has 14 residues. The J segment lost 3 bases and the V segment lost 6 bases, leaving 5 bases of the junction unmatched. Looked up from germline, CDR1 is MNHNY and CDR2 is SVGAGI (reference sequence). Followed over time, Seattle patients had been enrolled while infection was active. Per the authors' pipeline: It was from reference gene primer amplification that nucleated cell counts were estimated. Here immunoSEQ multiplex PCR was the method, and the copy in TCRdb shows in-frame clones only, minus some. V, J and clone size are taken as reported in that table, and D and trimming were inferred from the DNA itself. The data contain 310,000 or so clones, 80% to 95% of them singletons.

This clonotype was obtained from a woman aged 25-40 years with COVID-19, enrolled during active disease. The rearrangement joins TRBV6-6 to TRBJ1-1, with TRBD1 matching 9 bases. The source material was peripheral blood. Here the CDR3 reads CASSRDRADTEAFF. The CDR3 coding sequence is TGTGCCAGCAGCCGGGACAGGGCCGACACTGAAGCTTTCTTT.